Below, 4 T cell receptor beta chains from the same sample are listed, as sequenced in a study of T cell responses to AZD1222 COVID-19 vaccine. The repertoire was sequenced with immunoSEQ multiplex PCR; TCRdb's copy has only in-frame clones and lacks some. The top ten clones hold approximately 18% of a sample with around 120,000 clones, just over 85% of them seen once. This sample comprised peripheral blood, obtained on day 0 of MenACWY control vaccination. These receptors were collected from an adult in good health.

This chain uses TRBV10-3 with TRBJ2-6; TRBD2 matches 7 bases. Per the germline V gene, CDR1 is ENHRY and CDR2 is SYGVKD. J lost 0 bases, V lost 8 bases, and 4 bases had no gene match. This CDR3 has 15 amino acids. CDR3 region: CAIGRGDSGANVLTF. The CDR3, as DNA: TGTGCCATCGGTCGGGGGGACTCTGGGGCCAACGTCCTGACTTTC.

The rearrangement joins TRBV5-4 to TRBJ2-5; D not resolved. This CDR3 has 13 amino acids. The germline CDR1 and CDR2 sequences are SGHNT and YYREEE (reference sequence). Deletions cut 1 base from V and 5 bases from J, with 9 bases between. The CDR3 DNA reads TGTGCCAGCAGCTTGATGGTCGGCGAGACCCAGTACTTC. This translates into CASSLMVGETQYF.

The gene calls are TRBV10-1 and TRBJ1-4; no definite D call. Germline values: CDR1 WNHNN, CDR2 SYGVQD (reference sequence). V lost 3 bases to trimming and J lost 0 bases, with 8 bases between them. The CDR3 is made up of 15 amino acids. CDR3 bases: TGCGCCAGCAGTGAAGACCGAGCAACTAATGAAAAACTGTTTTTT. Translation: CASSEDRATNEKLFF.

The chain joins TRBV27 to TRBJ1-2; maybe TRBD1 (5 bases). Germline values: CDR1 MNHEY, CDR2 SMNVEV (reference sequence). The germline V and J ends were trimmed by 4 bases and 8 bases, with 14 bases remaining between them. CDR3 length equals 13 residues. The CDR3 loop reads CASSWSTEGGYTF. The CDR3 region has the DNA TGTGCCAGCAGTTGGTCGACGGAGGGGGGCTACACCTTC.